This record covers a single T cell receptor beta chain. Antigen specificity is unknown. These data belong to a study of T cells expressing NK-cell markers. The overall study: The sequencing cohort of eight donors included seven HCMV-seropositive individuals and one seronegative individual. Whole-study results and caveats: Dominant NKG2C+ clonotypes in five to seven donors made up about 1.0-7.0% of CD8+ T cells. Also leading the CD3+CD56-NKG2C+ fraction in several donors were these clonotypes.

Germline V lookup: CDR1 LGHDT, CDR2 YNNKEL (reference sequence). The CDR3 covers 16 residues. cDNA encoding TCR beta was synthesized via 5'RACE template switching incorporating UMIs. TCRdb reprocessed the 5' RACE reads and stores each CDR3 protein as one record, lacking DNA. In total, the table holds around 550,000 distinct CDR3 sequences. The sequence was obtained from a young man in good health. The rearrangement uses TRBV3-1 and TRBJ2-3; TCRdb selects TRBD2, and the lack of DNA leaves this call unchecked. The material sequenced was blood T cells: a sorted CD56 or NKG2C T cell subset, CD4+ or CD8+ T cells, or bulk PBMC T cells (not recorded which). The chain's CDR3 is CASSQDISGTGDTQYF.